Listed here are 18 T cell receptor beta chains from one sample, sequenced in a study of T cell responses to AZD1222 COVID-19 vaccine. Profiled with immunoSEQ multiplex PCR; TCRdb holds only in-frame clones, not every one. The data contain 70,000 to 95,000 clones, roughly nine tenths of them singletons. The specimen was peripheral blood, collected 28 days after the second AZD1222 dose. Receptors originate from an adult who received the AZD1222 COVID-19 vaccine.

The chain uses TRBV6-2 or TRBV6-3 and TRBJ2-3; TRBD2 matches at 13 bases. This CDR3 spans 16 amino acids. CDR1 and CDR2 from the germline V gene are MNHEY and SVGEGT. V dropped 6 bases and J dropped 5; count of bases not matched to a gene: 8. The CDR3 sequence is CASSRGLAGAGDTQYF. DNA for the CDR3: TGTGCCAGCAGCCGCGGACTAGCGGGGGCCGGAGATACGCAGTATTTT.

This chain joins TRBV11-2 and TRBJ1-5; TRBD1 is a possible D gene (5 bases). Trimming removed 5 bases at V and 3 bases at J, with 8 bases between. This CDR3 comprises 13 residues. Germline CDR1 is SGHAT and CDR2 is FQNNGV. CDR3 in amino acids: CASSPGLNQPQHF. CDR3 DNA: TGTGCCAGCAGCCCAGGGCTCAATCAGCCCCAGCATTTT.

The chain combines TRBV29-1 with TRBJ1-2; D not resolved. The length of the CDR3 is 13 residues. Trimming pared 8 bases from V and 0 bases from J, leaving 13 bases between. Germline lookup yields CDR1 SQVTM and CDR2 ANQGSEA. CDR3 amino acids: CSTRPGTNYGYTF. CDR3 in DNA: TGCAGCACAAGACCCGGGACTAACTATGGCTACACCTTC.

J is TRBJ2-7 and V is TRBV6-1, with D perhaps TRBD2 (5 bases). V lost 1 base to trimming and J lost 0 bases, with 10 bases between them. The V gene's germline CDR1 is MNHNS and CDR2 SASEGT. This CDR3 has 15 amino acids. CDR3 loop: CASSEGRIPSYEQYF. CDR3 DNA: TGTGCCAGCAGTGAAGGGAGGATACCCTCCTACGAGCAGTACTTC.

This chain uses TRBV12-3 or TRBV12-4 with TRBJ1-1, with unresolved D. The V end lost 8 bases, the J end lost 6 bases, and 10 bases lay between the germline ends. This CDR3 spans 11 amino acids. CDR3 sequence (DNA): TGTGCCAGCTCGTTGGGTTCTGAAGCTTTCTTT. Amino acid sequence: CASSLGSEAFF.

This chain joins TRBV4-2 and TRBJ2-7, with D unclear. This CDR3 has 12 amino acids. V dropped 2 bases and J dropped 3 bases, with 5 bases sitting between them. Germline assignment: CDR1 LGHNA and CDR2 YNFKEQ. CDR3 loop: CASSQPDYEQYF. The CDR3 region has the DNA TGTGCCAGCAGCCAACCTGACTACGAGCAGTACTTC.

This clone was seen a handful of times. The rearrangement links TRBV19 to TRBJ1-1; 9 bases agree with TRBD1. This CDR3 is built from 14 residues. The junction had 3 bases not matched to a gene; V was cut back by 3 bases and J by 4 bases. Per the germline V gene, CDR1 is LNHDA and CDR2 is SQIVND (reference sequence). The CDR3 nucleotides read TGTGCCAGTAGTATTGGGACAGGGTTCACTGAAGCTTTCTTT. Translated: CASSIGTGFTEAFF.

The rearrangement links TRBV5-8 to TRBJ2-3, with 7 bases aligning to TRBD1. J lost 0 bases, V lost 4 bases, and 5 bases had no gene match. The CDR3 spans 15 residues. In germline, CDR1 is SGHTS, CDR2 YDEGEE. The CDR3 spells CASSPWGQSTDTQYF. CDR3 sequence (DNA): TGTGCCAGCAGCCCTTGGGGACAGAGCACAGATACGCAGTATTTT.

V usage is TRBV6-4 and J usage is TRBJ1-5; D gene unclear. This CDR3 is 13 amino acids long. Germline V gene data show CDR1 as MRHNA and CDR2 as SNTAGT. V lost 2 bases and J lost 0, with 2 bases in between. CDR3 sequence: CASSDNSNQPQHF. The CDR3 coding sequence is TGTGCCAGCAGTGACAATAGCAATCAGCCCCAGCATTTT.

CDR3 sequence reads: CASSRNGQGTDTQYF. For the CDR3, the DNA is TGTGCCAGCAGCCGAAATGGACAGGGCACAGATACGCAGTATTTT. The V and J genes are TRBV7-3 and TRBJ2-3; 7 bases match TRBD1. CDR3 length: 15 amino acids. V shed 5 bases, J shed 1 base, and the junction held 6 bases outside the gene matches. CDR1 is SGHTA and CDR2 is FQGTGA in the germline V gene.

This chain uses TRBV2 with TRBJ1-5; no firm D call. CDR1 is SNHLY, CDR2 FYNNEI, per germline. V was shortened by 3 bases and J by 1 base, with 10 bases between the two germline ends. This CDR3 has 15 amino acids. Here the CDR3 reads CASSDGRGSNQPQHF. The CDR3 DNA sequence: TGTGCCAGCAGTGACGGACGAGGGAGCAATCAGCCCCAGCATTTT.

This clone came up once. The chain couples TRBV5-1 to TRBJ1-1; 12 nucleotides align to TRBD1. Germline lookup yields CDR1 SGHRS and CDR2 YFSETQ. The CDR3 consists of 15 residues. With 5 bases clipped from V and 9 bases from J, the junction kept 11 bases outside the gene matches. CDR3 DNA: TGCGCCAGCAGTTTCGCCCCGGGGACAGGGGGCCAAGCTTTCTTT. Translating gives CASSFAPGTGGQAFF.

The chain employs TRBV6-5 and TRBJ2-5; the match to TRBD1 covers 7 bases. Looked up from germline, CDR1 is MNHEY and CDR2 is SVGAGI. The junction had 6 bases not matched to a gene; V was cut back by 0 bases and J by 2 bases. The CDR3 sequence is 16 residues long. The CDR3 sequence is CASSYSNRGLQETQYF. In nucleotides, the CDR3 is TGTGCCAGCAGTTACTCTAACAGGGGCCTACAAGAGACCCAGTACTTC.

This clone has just one count. The chain is built from TRBV11-3 and TRBJ2-1; 9 bases are shared with TRBD2. This CDR3 has 16 residues. Trimming at V came to 3 bases and at J to 3 bases, leaving 6 bases not matched to a gene. CDR1 and CDR2 (germline): SGHNT, YENEEA. The CDR3 region has the DNA TGTGCCAGCAGCTTGGATAGCGGGAGTTTCTACAATGAGCAGTTCTTC. This sequence encodes CASSLDSGSFYNEQFF. Supplemented by reference TRBV11-3 and TRBJ2-1, the full variable domain reads EAGVVQSPRYKIIEKKQPVAFWCNPISGHNTLYWYLQNLGQGPELLIRYENEEAVDDSQLPKDRFSAERLKGVDSTLKIQPAELGDSAVYLCASSLDSGSFYNEQFFGPGTRLTVL.

The chain carries TRBV29-1 and TRBJ1-1, with a possible D match to TRBD1 (5 bases). The CDR3 has 13 residues. CDR1 and CDR2 (germline): SQVTM, ANQGSEA. Trimming took 6 bases from V and 4 from J, leaving 15 bases between them. For the CDR3, the DNA is TGCAGCGTGCGGGGACCGCTTGGCACTGAAGCTTTCTTT. It codes for CSVRGPLGTEAFF.

This chain's CDR3 is CASSGQGDEQYF. The CDR3 DNA is TGTGCCAGCAGTGGACAGGGGGACGAGCAGTACTTC. This sequence joins TRBV5-6 and TRBJ2-7; 10 nucleotides agree with TRBD1. The CDR3 has 12 amino acids. CDR1 is SGHDT, CDR2 YYEEEE, per germline. Germline trimming cut 5 bases from V and 5 bases from J; bases unmatched to any gene: 1.

This clone came up once. This rearrangement joins TRBV19 to TRBJ2-3; D gene unclear. This CDR3 region has 14 residues. Germline CDR1 is LNHDA and CDR2 is SQIVND (reference sequence). Trimming stripped 7 bases from V and 1 base from J, with 12 bases between. The CDR3 here is CASTGGSRTDTQYF. CDR3 coding DNA: TGTGCCAGTACGGGCGGATCGCGCACAGATACGCAGTATTTT. Full variable domain (remainder filled in from reference TRBV19 and TRBJ2-3): DGGITQSPKYLFRKEGQNVTLSCEQNLNHDAMYWYRQDPGQGLRLIYYSQIVNDFQKGDIAEGYSVSREKKESFPLTVTSAQKNPTAFYLCASTGGSRTDTQYFGPGTRLTVL.

This rearrangement joins TRBV6-6 to TRBJ1-5, with D perhaps matching TRBD1 (6 bases). V lost 6 bases to trimming and J lost 2 bases, with 14 bases between them. This CDR3 has 15 residues. From germline, CDR1 is MNHNY and CDR2 SVGAGI (reference sequence). This CDR3 is CASRARTARNQPQHF. In DNA, the CDR3 is TGTGCCAGCAGAGCTAGGACAGCCCGCAATCAGCCCCAGCATTTT.